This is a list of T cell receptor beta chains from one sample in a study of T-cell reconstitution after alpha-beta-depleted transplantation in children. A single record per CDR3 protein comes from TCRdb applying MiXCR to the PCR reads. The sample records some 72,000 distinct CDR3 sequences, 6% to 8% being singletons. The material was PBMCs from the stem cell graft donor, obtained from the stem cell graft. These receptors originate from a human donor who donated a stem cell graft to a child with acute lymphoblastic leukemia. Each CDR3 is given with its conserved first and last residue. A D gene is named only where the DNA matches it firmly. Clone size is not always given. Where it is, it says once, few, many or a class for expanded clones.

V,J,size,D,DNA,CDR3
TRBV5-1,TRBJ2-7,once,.,TGCTCCAGCAGCTGGGGAGAGGGTTACGAGCAGTACTTC,CSSSWGEGYEQYF
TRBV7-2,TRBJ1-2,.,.,TGTGCCAGCAGCTGGGACGGTAACTATGGCTACACCTTC,CASSWDGNYGYTF
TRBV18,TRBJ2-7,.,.,TGTGCCAGCTCAACGGACCAAAGCGGCGAGCAGTACTTC,CASSTDQSGEQYF
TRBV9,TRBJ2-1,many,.,TGTGCCAGCAGCGTAGCAGTAGGCTACAATGAGCAGTTCTTC,CASSVAVGYNEQFF
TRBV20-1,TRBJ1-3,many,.,TGCAGTGCGCACACGGGAAACACCATATATTTT,CSAHTGNTIYF
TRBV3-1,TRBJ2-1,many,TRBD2,TGTGCCAGCAGCCGGACTAGCGGGAGCAGCTCCTACAATGAGCAGTTCTTC,CASSRTSGSSSYNEQFF
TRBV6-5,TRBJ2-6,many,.,TGTGCCAGCCGACAAGGGGTAACCGGGGCCAACGTCCTGACTTTC,CASRQGVTGANVLTF
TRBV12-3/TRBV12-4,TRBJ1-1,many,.,TGTGCCAGCAGTTTCAGAGACCAAGGAGGGAAAGCTTTCTTT,CASSFRDQGGKAFF
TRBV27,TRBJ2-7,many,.,TGTGCCAGCAGTTTGGGCAGCGGAACCTCCTACGAGCAGTACTTC,CASSLGSGTSYEQYF
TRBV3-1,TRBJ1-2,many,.,TGTGCCAGCAGCCAAGATTCGTTTGGGAACTATGGCTACACCTTC,CASSQDSFGNYGYTF
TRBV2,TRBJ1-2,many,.,TGTGCCAGCAGTGAAACAGGGTTTGGCTACACCTTC,CASSETGFGYTF
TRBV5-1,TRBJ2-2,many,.,TGCGCCAGCAGCTTAGCCGCGGGGACAACAGCCGGGGAGCTGTTTTTT,CASSLAAGTTAGELFF
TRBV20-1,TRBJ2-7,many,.,TGCAGTGCTAGACTGGGCCGGGACGAGCAGTACTTC,CSARLGRDEQYF
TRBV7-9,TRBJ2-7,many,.,TGTGCCAGCAGCCAGGGGACTTTCCCCTACGAGCAGTACTTC,CASSQGTFPYEQYF
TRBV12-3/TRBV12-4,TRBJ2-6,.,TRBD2,TGTGCCAGCGCTCGGGGGGGCGGCTCTGGGGCCAACGTCCTGACTTTC,CASARGGGSGANVLTF
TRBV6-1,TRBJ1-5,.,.,TGTGCCAGCAGTGACTACAGGGCCCTAAATAGCAATCATCCCCAGCATTTT,CASSDYRALNSNHPQHF
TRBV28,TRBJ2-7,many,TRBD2,TGTGCCAGCAGAGGAGGGAGGGATTCGGACGAGCAGTACTTC,CASRGGRDSDEQYF
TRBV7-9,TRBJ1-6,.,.,TGTGCCAGCAGGTTTAAGGGAGGTCAGGATTCACCCCTCCACTTT,CASRFKGGQDSPLHF
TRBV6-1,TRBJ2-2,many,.,TGTGCCAGCAGGCCTACTAATTTCGCTAAGCTGTTTTTT,CASRPTNFAKLFF
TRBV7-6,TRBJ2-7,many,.,TGTGCCAGCAGCCCTCTCAAGGTTCTAATTCCCTACGAGCAGTACTTC,CASSPLKVLIPYEQYF
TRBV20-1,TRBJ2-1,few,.,TGCAGTGCCCCCGCGGAGGGGGCCTGGGGTGAGCAGTTCTTC,CSAPAEGAWGEQFF
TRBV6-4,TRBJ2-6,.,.,TGTGCCAGCAGTGTTGGGGGAGTAACTGGGGCCAACGTCCTGACTTTC,CASSVGGVTGANVLTF
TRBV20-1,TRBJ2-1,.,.,TGCAGTGCTAACGATAACTCCTACAATGAGCAGTTCTTC,CSANDNSYNEQFF
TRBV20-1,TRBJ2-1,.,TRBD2,TGCAGTGCTACAGGGACTAGCGAAAGTGCCTACAATGAGCAGTTCTTC,CSATGTSESAYNEQFF
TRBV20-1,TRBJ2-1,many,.,TGCAGTGCTAGAAGCTTTGACACCGACAATGAGCAGTTCTTC,CSARSFDTDNEQFF
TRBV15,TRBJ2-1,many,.,TGTGCCACCAGCAGAGGGGCAGGGTTGAATGAGCAGTTCTTC,CATSRGAGLNEQFF
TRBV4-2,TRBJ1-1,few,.,TGTGCCAGCAGCCAAGATGGGGGCTGGAACACTGAAGCTTTCTTT,CASSQDGGWNTEAFF
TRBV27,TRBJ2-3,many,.,TGTGCCAGCAGTTTTCGGACGCATAGCACAGATACGCAGTATTTT,CASSFRTHSTDTQYF
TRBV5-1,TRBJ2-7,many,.,TGCGCCAGCAGCTTGGACCCGACCTACGAGCAGTACTTC,CASSLDPTYEQYF
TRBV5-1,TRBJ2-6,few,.,TGCGCCAGCAGCCCTAGCGCCTTTTCTGGGGCCAACGTCCTGACTTTC,CASSPSAFSGANVLTF
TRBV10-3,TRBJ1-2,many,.,TGTGCTATCTTCGGTGCCGGGGACTACTATGGCTACACCTTC,CAIFGAGDYYGYTF
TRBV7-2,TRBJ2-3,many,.,TGTGCCAGCAGTCGTTCTCGGGGTGGGGATACGCAGTATTTT,CASSRSRGGDTQYF
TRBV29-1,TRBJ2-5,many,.,TGCAGCGTGGAGGACTACCTCCAAGAGACCCAGTACTTC,CSVEDYLQETQYF
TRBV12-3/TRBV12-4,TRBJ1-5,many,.,TGTGCCAGTAGCTGGGGGCACAATCAGCCCCAGCATTTT,CASSWGHNQPQHF
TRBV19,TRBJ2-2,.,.,TGTGCCAGTAAAGCCCCGGAGGACACCGGGGAGCTGTTTTTT,CASKAPEDTGELFF
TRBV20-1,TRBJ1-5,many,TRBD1,TGCAGTGCCAGGACAGGGGGAAGTCAGCCCCAGCATTTT,CSARTGGSQPQHF
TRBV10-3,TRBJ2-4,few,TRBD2,TGTGCCATCAGTGGGGCTAGCGGGGGGCTACCACCTCTAAAAAACATTCAGTACTTC,CAISGASGGLPPLKNIQYF
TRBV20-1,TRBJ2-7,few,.,TGCAGTGCTAGAGATTACAGGGTTGGATTCTTGCAGTACTTC,CSARDYRVGFLQYF
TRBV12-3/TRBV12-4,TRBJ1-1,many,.,TGTGCCAGCAGTTTATCATTTCCTGAAGCTTTCTTT,CASSLSFPEAFF
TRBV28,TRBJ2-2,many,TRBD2,TGTGCCAGCAAATGGGGAGGGATTGACACCGGGGAGCTGTTTTTT,CASKWGGIDTGELFF
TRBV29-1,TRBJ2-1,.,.,TGCAGCGTTGTTAGGGAAACCCATGAGCAGTTCTTC,CSVVRETHEQFF
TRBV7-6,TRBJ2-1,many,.,TGTGCCAGCAGCTTAGACAGGGTCAATGAGCAGTTCTTC,CASSLDRVNEQFF
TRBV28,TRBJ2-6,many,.,TGTGCCAGCAGTTTATACTCCCCCAACGTCCTGACTTTC,CASSLYSPNVLTF
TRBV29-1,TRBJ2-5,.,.,TGCAGCGTTGAAAGGTACCAAGAGACCCAGTACTTC,CSVERYQETQYF
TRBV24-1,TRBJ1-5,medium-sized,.,TGTGCCACCAGTGACTCAGGGGATCAGCCCCAGCATTTT,CATSDSGDQPQHF
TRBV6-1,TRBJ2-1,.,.,TGTGCCAGCAGTGTGGGACTGGTCTCCTACAATGAGCAGTTCTTC,CASSVGLVSYNEQFF
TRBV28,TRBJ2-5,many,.,TGTGCCAGCAGGCCCCGAGGGGAAGGGAGAGGGGGAGAGACCCAGTACTTC,CASRPRGEGRGGETQYF
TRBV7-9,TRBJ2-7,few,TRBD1,TGTGCCAGCAGCTCACACCGGGACAGGGAGCGCGAGCAGTACTTC,CASSSHRDREREQYF
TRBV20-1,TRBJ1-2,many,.,TGCAGTGCTATCACAGGGAGAGGTGGCTACACCTTC,CSAITGRGGYTF
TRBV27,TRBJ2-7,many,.,TGTGCCAGCAGTCCTTCGACCGGGCCCTACGAGCAGTACTTC,CASSPSTGPYEQYF
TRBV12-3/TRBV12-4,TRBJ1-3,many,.,TGTGCCAGCAGACAGGGCTTAGAAGGTGGAAACACCATATATTTT,CASRQGLEGGNTIYF
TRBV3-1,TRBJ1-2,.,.,TGTGCCAGCAGCCAAGGGGCGGCCTATGGCTACACCTTC,CASSQGAAYGYTF
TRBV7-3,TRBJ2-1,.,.,TGTGCCAGCAGCTTAAGGGGGGGCAGCTCCTACAATGAGCAGTCCTTC,CASSLRGGSSYNEQSF
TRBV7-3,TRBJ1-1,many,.,TGTGCCAGCAGCGCCGACAGCGACCGTGAAGCTTTCTTT,CASSADSDREAFF
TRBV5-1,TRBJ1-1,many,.,TGCGCCAGCAGCGTAGAAACGAACACTGAAGCTTTCTTT,CASSVETNTEAFF
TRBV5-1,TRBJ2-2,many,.,TGCGCCAGCACCAGAGACAGCTCTACCGGGGAGCTGTTTTTT,CASTRDSSTGELFF
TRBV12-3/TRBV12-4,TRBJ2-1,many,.,TGTGCCAGCAGCCGACAGGGAGGAAATGAGCAGTTCTTC,CASSRQGGNEQFF
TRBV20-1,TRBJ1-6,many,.,TGCAGTGCAAGGGACACCCTCACCCTGTGGAATTCACCCCTCCACTTT,CSARDTLTLWNSPLHF
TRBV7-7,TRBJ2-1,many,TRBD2,TGTGCTAGCAGCTCCGGGACTAGCGGTGGGAATGAGCAGTTCTTC,CASSSGTSGGNEQFF
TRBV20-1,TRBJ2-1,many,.,TGCAGTGCCATCAAGGGGACCCCCAATGAGCAGTTCTTC,CSAIKGTPNEQFF